This T cell receptor (beta chain) was recorded in a study of spatial heterogeneity in lung cancer. TCRdb reprocessed the 5' RACE reads with MiXCR, giving one entry per CDR3 protein. The sample has about 10,000 distinct CDR3 sequences; over 6% are singletons. Points from the study as a whole: Tumor mutation count correlated with how many alpha and beta TCRs expanded intratumorally.

The sample's time point: sample taken at primary tumor resection. Samples were donated by 72 untreated early-stage non-small cell lung cancer patients. This clonotype was observed at least ten times. Its antigen is undetermined. Found in a library prepared for alpha chains, this beta chain is an off-target read, and its abundance has little meaning. The sequence derives from a male donor with early-stage non-small cell lung cancer. The specimen was lung tumor tissue, collected at surgery.

The CDR3 DNA reads TGCAGCGTTGGACAGGGAATCAAAGAGACCCAGTACTTC. Its protein is CSVGQGIKETQYF. V gene TRBV29-1 combines with J gene TRBJ2-5, with 7 bases that match TRBD1. In germline, CDR1 is SQVTM, CDR2 ANQGSEA. V shed 4 bases and J 3 bases; nucleotides not matched to a gene: 5. The CDR3 consists of 13 residues.